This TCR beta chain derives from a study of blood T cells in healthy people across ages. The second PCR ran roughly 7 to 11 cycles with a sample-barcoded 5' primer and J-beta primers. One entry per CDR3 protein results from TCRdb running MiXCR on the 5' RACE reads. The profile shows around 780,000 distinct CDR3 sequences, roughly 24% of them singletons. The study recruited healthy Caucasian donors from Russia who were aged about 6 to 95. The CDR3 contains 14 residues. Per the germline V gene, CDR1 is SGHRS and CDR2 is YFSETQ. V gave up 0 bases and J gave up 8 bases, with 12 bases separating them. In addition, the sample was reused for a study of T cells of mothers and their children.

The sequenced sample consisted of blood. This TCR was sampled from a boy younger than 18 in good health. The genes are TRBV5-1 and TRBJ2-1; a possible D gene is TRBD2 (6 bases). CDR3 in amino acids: CASSLALASDEQFF. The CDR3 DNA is TGCGCCAGCAGCTTGGCCCTAGCGTCCGATGAGCAGTTCTTC.